The source of this T cell receptor (beta chain) is a study of CD8 T cells in Susac syndrome. Sequencing targeted TCR beta in T cells from blood (CD8+ and CD4+). The multiple sclerosis control group consisted of treatment-naive patients whose relapsing-remitting disease, which was either stable or active, fulfilled revised McDonald criteria. Between the trimmed V and J ends, which lost 5 bases and 2 bases, there was a span of 19 bases. The CDR3 has 17 amino acids. Per germline, CDR1 LGHDT and CDR2 YNNKEL (reference sequence). Random hexamers primed reverse transcription of roughly 0.5 to 1 ug RNA. immunoSEQ multiplex PCR amplified TCR beta CDR3 across 54 Vbeta, 13 Jbeta. TCRdb ran MiXCR on the immunoSEQ multiplex PCR reads and lists one entry per CDR3 protein. Seen here are around 200,000 distinct CDR3 sequences, roughly 94% observed once, and the top ten hold around 0.08%.

The TCR originated in a human donor with multiple sclerosis. The chain carries TRBV3-1 and TRBJ1-5; D possibly corresponds to TRBD1 (5 bases). The sample comprised CD4+ T cells from PBMCs. The CDR3 DNA reads TGTGCCAGCAGCGTTTCTCAGGGACGTCGGGGCAATCAGCCCCAGCATTTT. Translated: CASSVSQGRRGNQPQHF.